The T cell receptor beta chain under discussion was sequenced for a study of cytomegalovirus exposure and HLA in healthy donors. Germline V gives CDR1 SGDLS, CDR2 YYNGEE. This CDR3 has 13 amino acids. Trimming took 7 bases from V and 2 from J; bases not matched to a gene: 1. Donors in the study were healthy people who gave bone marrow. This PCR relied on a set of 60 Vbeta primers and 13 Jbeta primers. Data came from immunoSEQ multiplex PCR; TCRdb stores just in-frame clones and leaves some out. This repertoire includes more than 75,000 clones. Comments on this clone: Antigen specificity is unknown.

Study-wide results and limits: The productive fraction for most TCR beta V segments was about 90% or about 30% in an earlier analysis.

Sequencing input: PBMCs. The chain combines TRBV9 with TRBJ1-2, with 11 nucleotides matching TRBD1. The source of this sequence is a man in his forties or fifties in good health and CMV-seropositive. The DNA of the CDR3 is TGTGCCAGCGGGACAGGGGGGAACTATGGCTACACCTTC. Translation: CASGTGGNYGYTF.